Each of the 6 T cell receptor beta chains below was sequenced from the same sample in a study of early T cells in non-severe SARS-CoV-2 infection. TCRdb processed the 5' RACE reads anew with MiXCR; each CDR3 protein has one entry. The data show more than 80,000 distinct CDR3 sequences, around a sixth seen once. Source material: whole blood. These receptor sequences come from an adult who was a healthcare worker with PCR-confirmed SARS-CoV-2 infection or an uninfected control (not recorded which).

This chain connects TRBV30 to TRBJ1-4; possibly TRBD1 for D (5 bases). The CDR3 length is 12 residues. Per the germline V gene, CDR1 is GTSNPN and CDR2 is SVGIG (reference sequence). The V end was cut by 4 bases, the J end by 8 bases, with 11 bases between. CDR3 protein: CAWTQGGEKLFF. CDR3 DNA: TGTGCCTGGACTCAGGGTGGGGAAAAACTGTTTTTT.

V and J are TRBV10-3 and TRBJ2-7; no reliable D call. The germline V gene encodes CDR1 ENHRY and CDR2 SYGVKD. V was trimmed by 2 bases and J by 3 bases, leaving 8 bases between them. The CDR3 is 13 amino acids. The CDR3 region has the DNA TGTGCCATCAGTGAGGAGGCTAGCTACGAGCAGTACTTC. Amino acid sequence: CAISEEASYEQYF.

This clonotype has only a few counts. V usage is TRBV5-1 and J usage is TRBJ2-7; 9 nucleotides line up with TRBD1. CDR1 is SGHRS and CDR2 is YFSETQ in the germline V gene. The CDR3 contains 16 residues. Trimming cost V 4 bases and J 5 bases; bases outside gene matches: 13. CDR3 nucleotide sequence: TGCGCCAGCAGCACGGGACAGGGCCCGGAAATGGACGAGCAGTACTTC. It specifies CASSTGQGPEMDEQYF.

The chain has TRBV6-4 and TRBJ2-3; D could derive from TRBD1 or TRBD2 (5 bases each). The CDR3 length is 15 residues. Germline V gene lookup returns CDR1 MRHNA and CDR2 SNTAGT. V was pared by 2 bases and J by 4 bases, with 13 bases between. The chain's CDR3 is CASSDAGRVADTQYF. In DNA, the CDR3 is TGTGCCAGCAGTGACGCGGGCAGGGTGGCAGATACGCAGTATTTT.

This clonotype was detected a few times. V gene TRBV24-1 combines with J gene TRBJ2-1, with TRBD1 matching over 9 bases. The V gene's germline CDR1 is KGHDR and CDR2 SFDVKD. J gave up 3 bases and V 7 bases, and 6 bases lay outside the gene matches. The CDR3 runs to 15 residues. The CDR3 DNA is TGTGCCACCAGAAAAGGGACAGGGTACTACAATGAGCAGTTCTTC. Translating it yields CATRKGTGYYNEQFF.

V and J are TRBV5-1 and TRBJ2-1, with 10 bases identical to TRBD2. The CDR3 runs to 17 residues. Per the germline V gene, CDR1 is SGHRS and CDR2 is YFSETQ. Losses at the gene ends were 2 bases for V and 3 bases for J; bases not matched to a gene: 8. The CDR3 coding sequence is TGCGCCAGCAGCTTCGGTCTAGCGGGAGTGGTCTACAATGAGCAGTTCTTC. Translating it yields CASSFGLAGVVYNEQFF.